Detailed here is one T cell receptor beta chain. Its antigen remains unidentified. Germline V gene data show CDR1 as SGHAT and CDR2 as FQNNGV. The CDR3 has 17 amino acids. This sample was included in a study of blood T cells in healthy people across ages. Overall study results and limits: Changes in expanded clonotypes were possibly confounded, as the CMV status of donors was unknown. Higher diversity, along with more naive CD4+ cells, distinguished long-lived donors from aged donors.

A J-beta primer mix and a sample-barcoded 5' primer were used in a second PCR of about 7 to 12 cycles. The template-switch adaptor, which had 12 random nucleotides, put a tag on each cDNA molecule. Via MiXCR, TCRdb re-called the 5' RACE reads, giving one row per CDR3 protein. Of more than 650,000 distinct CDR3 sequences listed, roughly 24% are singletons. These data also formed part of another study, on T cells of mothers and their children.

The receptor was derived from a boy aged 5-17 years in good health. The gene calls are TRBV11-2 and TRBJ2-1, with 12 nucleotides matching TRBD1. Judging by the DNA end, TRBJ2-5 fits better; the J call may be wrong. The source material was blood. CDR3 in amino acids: CASSAGQGAWGRETQYF. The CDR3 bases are TGTGCCAGCAGTGCGGGACAGGGGGCTTGGGGGAGAGAGACCCAGTACTTC.